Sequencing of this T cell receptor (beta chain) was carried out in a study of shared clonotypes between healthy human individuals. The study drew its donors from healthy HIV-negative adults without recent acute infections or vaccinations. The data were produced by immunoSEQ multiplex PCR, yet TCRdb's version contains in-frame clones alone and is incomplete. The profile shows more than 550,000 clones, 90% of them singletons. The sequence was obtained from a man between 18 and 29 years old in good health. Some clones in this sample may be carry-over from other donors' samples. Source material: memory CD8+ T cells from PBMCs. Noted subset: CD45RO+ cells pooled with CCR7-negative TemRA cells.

CDR3 DNA sequence: TGTGCCAGCAGCGTGGGGGCGGGAGGTTTCCAAGAGACCCAGTACTTC. Translating gives CASSVGAGGFQETQYF. V usage is TRBV9 and J usage is TRBJ2-5, with 8 bases aligning to TRBD2. The trim removed 2 bases at V and 1 base at J, leaving 7 bases unmatched. The length of the CDR3 is 16 residues. CDR1 is SGDLS and CDR2 is YYNGEE in the germline V gene.